A selection of T cell receptor beta chains follows, all from one sample in a study of shared clonotypes between healthy human individuals. Sequenced by immunoSEQ multiplex PCR; TCRdb stores in-frame clones only, minus some. The sample records millions of clones, under 95% being singletons. The sequenced sample was naive CD8+ T cells from PBMCs. The receptors were sampled from a man aged 18-30 years in good health. Some clones in this sample may be carry-over from other donors' samples. The CDR3 runs from the conserved cysteine through the conserved F or W. A D gene is named only where the DNA matches it firmly. Expanded clones are given a class, and other clones once, few, many or no size at all.

D,V,J,size,CDR3,DNA
NA,TRBV27,TRBJ2-7,NA,CASSLSSDYEQYF,TGTGCCAGCAGTTTATCTTCGGACTACGAGCAGTACTTC
NA,TRBV5-6,TRBJ2-1,NA,CASSLAALVNEQFF,TGTGCCAGCAGCTTGGCAGCCCTAGTCAATGAGCAGTTCTTC
TRBD1,TRBV29-1,TRBJ1-1,NA,CSVAGGLAEAFF,TGCAGCGTTGCAGGGGGCCTGGCTGAAGCTTTCTTT
TRBD2,TRBV10-1,TRBJ2-1,NA,CASRRLAGKGNEQFF,TGCGCCAGCAGACGACTAGCGGGAAAAGGCAATGAGCAGTTCTTC
NA,TRBV10-3,TRBJ1-5,NA,CAISEDRSSSQPQHF,TGTGCCATCAGTGAGGACCGATCTTCGTCTCAGCCCCAGCATTTT
NA,TRBV29-1,TRBJ2-7,NA,CSVSSQILYEQYF,TGCAGCGTGTCCTCTCAGATTCTCTACGAGCAGTACTTC
NA,TRBV18,TRBJ2-6,NA,CASSVSPGIGANVLTF,TGTGCCAGCTCAGTGTCCCCCGGGATCGGGGCCAACGTCCTGACTTTC
NA,TRBV21-1,TRBJ2-7,NA,CASSKEVLWDRAETSYEQYF,TGTGCCAGCAGCAAAGAAGTTTTATGGGACAGGGCCGAGACCTCCTACGAGCAGTACTTC
NA,TRBV5-1,TRBJ1-1,NA,CASSHRNPNTEAFF,TGCGCCAGCAGCCACCGGAACCCGAACACTGAAGCTTTCTTT
TRBD2,TRBV27,TRBJ2-1,NA,CASSSLRLAASSYNEQFF,TGTGCCAGCAGTTCCCTGAGACTAGCGGCGAGCTCCTACAATGAGCAGTTCTTC
NA,TRBV9,TRBJ2-3,NA,CASSVGGGDTQYF,TGTGCCAGCAGCGTAGGTGGGGGGGATACGCAGTATTTT
NA,TRBV6-5,TRBJ2-1,NA,CASTLYGGSYNEQFF,TGTGCCAGCACCTTGTACGGAGGCTCCTACAATGAGCAGTTCTTC
NA,TRBV29-1,TRBJ1-1,few,CSVVPRQNTEAFF,TGCAGCGTGGTCCCGAGACAGAACACTGAAGCTTTCTTT
NA,TRBV9,TRBJ2-7,NA,CASSLNPDATGSLYEQYF,TGTGCCAGCAGCTTAAACCCGGACGCCACAGGAAGCCTTTACGAGCAGTACTTC
NA,TRBV27,TRBJ2-7,NA,CASTNIPPYEQYF,TGTGCCAGCACAAACATCCCCCCCTACGAGCAGTACTTC
TRBD1,TRBV9,TRBJ1-5,once,CASSQGQVNQPQHF,TGTGCCAGCAGCCAGGGACAGGTTAATCAGCCCCAGCATTTT
NA,TRBV27,TRBJ2-1,NA,CASMGRGSVGGRANEQFF,TGTGCCAGCATGGGCAGGGGGTCGGTCGGCGGGAGAGCTAATGAGCAGTTCTTC
TRBD2,TRBV28,TRBJ2-3,NA,CASSLPVLAEFTSTDTQYF,TGTGCCAGCAGCTTACCCGTGCTAGCGGAGTTTACGAGCACAGATACGCAGTATTTT
TRBD2,TRBV27,TRBJ2-5,NA,CASSLAGAETQYF,TGTGCCAGCAGTCTAGCGGGAGCCGAGACCCAGTACTTC
NA,TRBV10-3,TRBJ1-1,NA,CAISDLGQKNTEAFF,TGTGCCATCAGTGATTTAGGCCAGAAGAACACTGAAGCTTTCTTT
NA,TRBV18,TRBJ2-1,NA,CASSPVGDPNYNEQFF,TGTGCCAGCTCACCCGTGGGGGACCCAAACTACAATGAGCAGTTCTTC
NA,TRBV9,TRBJ2-3,NA,CASSVGRGGGPTDTQYF,TGTGCCAGCAGCGTAGGTCGAGGCGGGGGCCCCACAGATACGCAGTATTTT
NA,TRBV15,TRBJ2-1,NA,CATSPTKNGGNEQFF,TGTGCCACCAGCCCGACGAAGAATGGCGGGAATGAGCAGTTCTTC
NA,TRBV7-2,TRBJ1-1,few,CASSRGFGIGTEAFF,TGTGCCAGCAGCCGGGGGTTCGGGATAGGCACTGAAGCTTTCTTT
TRBD1,TRBV30,TRBJ1-1,few,CAWDRAGQGTNTEAFF,TGTGCCTGGGACCGGGCAGGACAGGGAACGAACACTGAAGCTTTCTTT
NA,TRBV19,TRBJ2-1,NA,CASSMGRLGEQFF,TGTGCCAGTAGTATGGGCAGGTTAGGTGAGCAGTTCTTC
NA,TRBV10-3,TRBJ1-4,NA,CAISVQGRQLFF,TGTGCCATCAGTGTCCAGGGCAGGCAACTGTTTTTT
NA,TRBV27,TRBJ2-1,NA,CASSFVTHNEQFF,TGTGCCAGCAGTTTCGTGACCCACAATGAGCAGTTCTTC
NA,TRBV7-9,TRBJ2-7,NA,CASSNRDASYEQYF,TGTGCCAGCAGCAATCGAGACGCCTCCTACGAGCAGTACTTC
NA,TRBV27,TRBJ2-7,once,CASSLSGGAGYEQYF,TGTGCCAGCAGTTTATCAGGGGGGGCTGGGTACGAGCAGTACTTC
NA,TRBV9,TRBJ2-1,NA,CASAGGNPNEQFF,TGTGCCAGTGCCGGAGGGAATCCAAATGAGCAGTTCTTC
NA,TRBV13,TRBJ2-5,NA,CASSLSNRETQYF,TGTGCCAGCAGCTTATCCAACAGAGAGACCCAGTACTTC
NA,TRBV5-1,TRBJ1-2,NA,CASSSTAYGYTF,TGCGCCAGCAGCTCCACAGCCTATGGCTACACCTTC
NA,TRBV10-3,TRBJ2-7,NA,CAISLWREGYEQYF,TGTGCCATCTCACTGTGGCGGGAAGGTTACGAGCAGTACTTC
TRBD2,TRBV5-1,TRBJ2-5,NA,CASQLSGRLQETQYF,TGCGCCAGCCAGCTTAGCGGGAGATTACAAGAGACCCAGTACTTC
TRBD2,TRBV18,TRBJ2-1,NA,CASSPPGLAGYSYNEQFF,TGTGCCAGCTCACCACCAGGACTAGCGGGGTACTCCTACAATGAGCAGTTCTTC
NA,TRBV28,TRBJ2-4,NA,CASSPRGGKNIQYF,TGTGCCAGCAGTCCGAGGGGGGGAAAAAACATTCAGTACTTC
TRBD1,TRBV6-1,TRBJ2-5,NA,CASSEAGPGQGEETQYF,TGTGCCAGCAGTGAAGCGGGACCGGGACAGGGGGAGGAGACCCAGTACTTC
TRBD1,TRBV6-1,TRBJ2-1,NA,CASADRGAYNEQFF,TGTGCCAGCGCGGACAGGGGAGCTTACAATGAGCAGTTCTTC
NA,TRBV11-2,TRBJ1-1,once,CASSLGTEAFF,TGTGCCAGCAGCCTAGGGACTGAAGCTTTCTTT
NA,TRBV29-1,TRBJ2-1,NA,CSVEDRGPGSYNEQFF,TGCAGCGTTGAAGATCGGGGCCCAGGCTCCTACAATGAGCAGTTCTTC
NA,TRBV10-1,TRBJ2-1,NA,CASSVNYNEQFF,TGCGCCAGCAGTGTTAACTACAATGAGCAGTTCTTC